This TCR beta chain was documented in a study of CD8 T cells in ankylosing spondylitis. A note on this clonotype: Its antigen remains unknown.

A quantitative 5'-RACE method, one with molecular barcodes, was used to make TCR beta libraries. Each CDR3 protein gets one entry after TCRdb re-called the 5' RACE reads with MiXCR. The sample includes about 360,000 distinct CDR3 sequences, 20% of them seen just once. General study results and limits: The study looked at matched synovial fluid samples from ankylosing spondylitis patients. Disease-linked clones were reported to be significantly enriched there.

The sequence came from a male donor with ankylosing spondylitis or in good health (not recorded which). Sequencing input: blood, either unsorted or a sorted T cell fraction (not recorded which).

The CDR3 DNA sequence: TGTGCCAGCAGCTTTGTGCAAGGGCGGGAGACCCAGTACTTC. This codes for CASSFVQGRETQYF. The V and J genes are TRBV13 and TRBJ2-5, with D uncertain. Trimming shortened V by 3 bases and J by 5 bases, and 13 bases separated the two germline ends. The germline V gene has CDR1 PRHDT and CDR2 FYEKMQ (reference sequence). This CDR3 spans 14 amino acids.